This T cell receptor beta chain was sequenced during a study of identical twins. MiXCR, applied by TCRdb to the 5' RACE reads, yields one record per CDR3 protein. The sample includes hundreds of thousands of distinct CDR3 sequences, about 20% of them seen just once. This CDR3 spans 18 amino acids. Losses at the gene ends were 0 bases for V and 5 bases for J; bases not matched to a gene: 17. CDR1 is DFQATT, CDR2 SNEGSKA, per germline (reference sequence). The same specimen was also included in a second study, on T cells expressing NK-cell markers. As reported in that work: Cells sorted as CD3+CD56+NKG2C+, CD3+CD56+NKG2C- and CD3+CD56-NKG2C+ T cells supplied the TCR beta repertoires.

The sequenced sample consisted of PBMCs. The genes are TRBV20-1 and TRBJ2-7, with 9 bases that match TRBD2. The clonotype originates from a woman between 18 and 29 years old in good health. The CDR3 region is CSARDRASGTFRENEQYF. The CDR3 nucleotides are TGCAGTGCTAGAGATCGAGCTAGCGGGACCTTTCGGGAGAACGAGCAGTACTTC.